Only a few counts were recorded for the clone carrying this T cell receptor beta chain. Its matching antigen is unknown. V gave up 4 bases and J gave up 1 base, with 1 base separating them. CDR1 and CDR2 from the germline V gene are DFQATT and SNEGSKA (reference sequence). The CDR3 is 10 residues long. The assay that was used to sequence DNA from cultured CD4+ T cells was the Oncomine TCR Beta short-read assay. TCRdb ran MiXCR on the PCR reads and lists one entry per CDR3 protein. Found here are around 20,000 distinct CDR3 sequences, over 60% of them singletons; the top ten hold more than 7.5%. These data are taken from a study of vaccination and CD4 T cells after COVID-19. Study information: Each individual in the study obtained two doses of BNT162b2 or mRNA-1273 vaccine. Each control culture was treated with a CEFX pool, an HIV-1 Nef pool, or no peptide.

Treatment reported: roughly 11-day PBMC culture with coronavirus spike peptide pools or control peptides (ViraFEST assay). J is TRBJ1-2 and V is TRBV20-1; D is unclear. This TCR was recovered from a human donor who had recovered from COVID-19. Sequencing input: CD4+ T cells from blood, cultured in vitro. This CDR3 is CSANNYGYTF. In nucleotides, the CDR3 is TGCAGTGCTAATAACTATGGCTACACCTTC.